This T cell receptor beta chain was observed in a study of T cells in Graves' hyperthyroidism and ophthalmopathy. Of note for this clonotype: Its antigen remains unidentified.

TCR beta CDR3 regions were amplified from RNA transcripts. The HTBI primer set was used in a first-round RT-PCR of the TCR CDR3. MiXCR was run by TCRdb on the multiplex PCR reads, yielding one entry per CDR3 protein. The profile shows more than 500,000 distinct CDR3 sequences, under 20% of them singletons. Thyroid ultrasound and orbital computed tomography, with clinical symptoms and serum thyroxine and TRAb, informed diagnoses. Study outcomes and limitations: Before onset, ophthalmopathy was predicted by the model a median around 6 months earlier. From stable hyperthyroidism, ophthalmopathy was set apart by a 13 V-J model.

V was pared by 2 bases and J by 7 bases, with 6 bases between. Germline V gene lookup returns CDR1 WSHSY and CDR2 SAAADI. This CDR3 contains 13 residues. The sequence was obtained from a woman aged 25 to 39 with Graves' hyperthyroidism. The sequencing sample was made of blood. The chain is built from TRBV10-2 and TRBJ1-6; weak D call: TRBD1 (5 bases). CDR3 sequence: CASSEHRNSPLHF. The CDR3 region has the DNA TGCGCCAGCAGTGAGCACAGGAATTCACCCCTCCACTTT.